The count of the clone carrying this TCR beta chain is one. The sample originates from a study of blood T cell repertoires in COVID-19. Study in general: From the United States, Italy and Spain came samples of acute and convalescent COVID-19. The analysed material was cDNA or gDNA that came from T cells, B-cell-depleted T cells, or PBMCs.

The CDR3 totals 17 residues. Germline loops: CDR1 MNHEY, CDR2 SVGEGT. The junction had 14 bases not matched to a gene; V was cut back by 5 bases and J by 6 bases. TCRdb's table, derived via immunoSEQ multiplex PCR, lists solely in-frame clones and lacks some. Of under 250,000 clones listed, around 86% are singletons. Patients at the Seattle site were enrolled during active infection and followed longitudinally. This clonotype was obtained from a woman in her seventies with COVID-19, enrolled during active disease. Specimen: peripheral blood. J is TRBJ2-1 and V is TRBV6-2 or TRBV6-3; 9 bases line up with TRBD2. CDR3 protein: CASSRLRVAGVRNEQFF. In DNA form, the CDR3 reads TGTGCCAGCAGTCGTCTCCGCGTAGCGGGAGTCCGCAATGAGCAGTTCTTC.